These 19 T cell receptor beta chains were all obtained from the same sample, sequenced in a study of ipilimumab plus nivolumab after autologous stem cell transplantation. Clones were read by immunoSEQ multiplex PCR, and TCRdb kept only the in-frame ones, dropping some. This sample has tens of thousands of clones, with 83% found just once. Sequenced material: PBMCs, taken in a trial of ipilimumab plus nivolumab as post-transplant consolidation. The receptors originated from a male donor with diffuse large B-cell lymphoma.

The V gene is TRBV2, the J gene TRBJ1-1; D uncertain. The length of the CDR3 is 14 residues. Germline-derived CDR1 and CDR2 are SNHLY and FYNNEI. V was clipped by 4 bases and J by 5 bases, with 14 bases between them. This CDR3 reads CASSAWGGFTEAFF. For the CDR3, the DNA is TGTGCCAGCAGTGCCTGGGGTGGGTTTACTGAAGCTTTCTTT.

The V gene is TRBV2, the J gene TRBJ1-6; D unresolved. Trimming removed 7 bases at V and 6 bases at J, with 10 bases between. Per the germline V gene, CDR1 is SNHLY and CDR2 is FYNNEI. The CDR3 is 13 amino acids. The CDR3 DNA reads TGTGCCAGCAAGTTGGATTCTAATTCACCCCTCCACTTT. This codes for CASKLDSNSPLHF.

This clone has just one count. V is TRBV7-3 and J is TRBJ2-1, with a weak D call TRBD2 (6 bases). CDR1 is SGHTA and CDR2 is FQGTGA in the germline V gene. This CDR3 spans 15 amino acids. V lost 1 base, J lost 5 bases, and 12 bases lay in between. The CDR3 DNA reads as TGTGCCAGCAGCTTAAATAGCCCGGGGGACAATGAGCAGTTCTTC. Translated: CASSLNSPGDNEQFF. Complete variable domain (other parts from reference TRBV7-3 and TRBJ2-1): GAGVSQTPSNKVTEKGKYVELRCDPISGHTALYWYRQSLGQGPEFLIYFQGTGAADDSGLPNDRFFAVRPEGSVSTLKIQRTERGDSAVYLCASSLNSPGDNEQFFGPGTRLTVL.

The CDR3 nucleotides read TGTGCCAGCAGGTTCGGGGGCACTGAAGCTTTCTTT. It specifies CASRFGGTEAFF. The genes are TRBV6-5 and TRBJ1-1; D might be TRBD1 (5 bases). This CDR3 spans 12 amino acids. Germline CDR1 and CDR2: MNHEY and SVGAGI. V gave up 6 bases and J gave up 4 bases, with 9 bases separating them.

This chain links TRBV7-8 with TRBJ2-7; D not resolved. Germline assignment: CDR1 SGHVS and CDR2 FQNEAQ. The ends were cut back, 8 bases at V and 3 bases at J, with 14 bases in the middle. The CDR3 is made up of 13 amino acids. CDR3 coding DNA: TGTGCCAGCCAGGACGGGCGACTCTACGAGCAGTACTTC. Translating it yields CASQDGRLYEQYF.

This clone was counted a few times. The J gene is TRBJ2-1, the V gene TRBV21-1; the table's D gene call, TRBD2, was not cross checked with the DNA. TRBV21-1 is a pseudogene segment. There are 18 residues in the CDR3. As DNA, the CDR3 is TGTGCCAGCAGCAGGACACTAGCGGACTTCCCCCAGTACAATGAGCAGTTCTTC. Its protein product is CASSRTLADFPQYNEQFF.

Concerning this clone: The sample carries other DNA sequences with the same CDR3. The V call is TRBV27, the J call TRBJ1-1; D unclear. Germline V lookup: CDR1 MNHEY, CDR2 SMNVEV (reference sequence). This CDR3 is built from 13 residues. Trimming removed 2 bases from V and 1 base from J, with 5 bases in between. CDR3 coding DNA: TGTGCCAGCAGTTTAAGGGAGAACACTGAAGCTTTCTTT. This translates into CASSLRENTEAFF.

The chain links TRBV5-5 to TRBJ1-5, with 8 bases that match TRBD1. The CDR3 contains 14 residues. The J segment lost 4 bases and the V segment lost 4 bases, leaving 4 bases of the junction unmatched. Germline V gene lookup returns CDR1 SGHKS and CDR2 YYEKEE (reference sequence). The CDR3 nucleotides read TGTGCCAGCAGCCAAGGGACAGGAAATCAGCCCCAGCATTTT. Its translation: CASSQGTGNQPQHF.

Note on this clone: An end of the junction differs from the germline gene, which may be a read error. The CDR3 protein is CASSLGVFEAFF. CDR3 coding DNA: TGTGCCAGCAGCTTGGGAGTTTTTGAAGCTTTCTTT. The chain links TRBV5-1 to TRBJ1-1, with no clear D. CDR3 length: 12 residues. Germline values: CDR1 SGHRS, CDR2 YFSETQ.

The J gene is TRBJ2-7, the V gene TRBV29-1, with TRBD1 matching over 9 bases. CDR1 is SQVTM, CDR2 ANQGSEA, per germline. CDR3 length: 12 residues. V shed 6 bases, J shed 5 bases, and the junction held 5 bases outside the gene matches. The CDR3 loop reads CSVWDRAHEQYF. The CDR3 DNA sequence: TGCAGCGTCTGGGACAGGGCCCACGAGCAGTACTTC.

The rearrangement uses TRBV5-4 and TRBJ2-3; 11 bases are shared with TRBD2. Germline V CDR1 and CDR2: SGHNT, YYREEE (reference sequence). The V and J ends lost 1 base and 0 bases, in that order; junction bases with no gene match: 10. The CDR3 spans 19 residues. CDR3 residues: CASSLKLAGGFTSTDTQYF. The CDR3 nucleotides read TGTGCCAGCAGCTTGAAGCTAGCGGGGGGTTTCACTAGCACAGATACGCAGTATTTT.

The sample holds one count of this clone. The chain has TRBV7-9 and TRBJ1-4, with TRBD1 matching over 7 bases. The ends lost 3 bases at V and 0 bases at J; junction bases unmatched: 1. Germline V gene data show CDR1 as SEHNR and CDR2 as FQNEAQ (reference sequence). CDR3 length: 15 amino acids. Here the CDR3 DNA reads TGTGCCAGCAGCTTTACAGGGGCAACTAATGAAAAACTGTTTTTT. It specifies CASSFTGATNEKLFF.

The gene calls are TRBV19 and TRBJ1-4, with D tentatively TRBD1 (6 bases). This CDR3 comprises 17 residues. Trimming removed 6 bases at V and 11 bases at J, with 28 bases between. In germline, CDR1 is LNHDA, CDR2 SQIVND (reference sequence). The CDR3 nucleotides read TGTGCCAGTAGCGACTTCGGCCGGGACATTAGGGTGGGGAAACTGTTTTTT. Translating gives CASSDFGRDIRVGKLFF. Full variable domain (rest looked up from reference TRBV19 and TRBJ1-4): DGGITQSPKYLFRKEGQNVTLSCEQNLNHDAMYWYRQDPGQGLRLIYYSQIVNDFQKGDIAEGYSVSREKKESFPLTVTSAQKNPTAFYLCASSDFGRDIRVGKLFFGSGTQLSVL.

V gene TRBV20-1 combines with J gene TRBJ1-2; tentatively, D is TRBD1 (5 bases). This CDR3 has 11 residues. Trimming pared 6 bases from V and 8 bases from J, leaving 13 bases between. Germline V gives CDR1 DFQATT, CDR2 SNEGSKA (reference sequence). This CDR3 reads CSAGPNQGYTF. CDR3 DNA sequence: TGCAGTGCGGGGCCCAACCAAGGCTACACCTTC.

DNA of the CDR3: TGTGCCAGCAGCTTAGCCGGGGAGCTGTTTTTT. Its translation: CASSLAGELFF. The gene calls are TRBV7-8 and TRBJ2-2; no clear D gene. The V end lost 0 bases, the J end lost 7 bases, and 0 bases lay between the germline ends. Germline CDR1 is SGHVS and CDR2 is FQNEAQ. CDR3 length equals 11 residues.

The chain carries TRBV5-8 and TRBJ1-5; TRBD1 aligns across 12 bases. V lost 4 bases and J lost 2; bases outside the gene matches: 13. The germline gives CDR1 SGHTS, CDR2 YDEGEE. The CDR3 extends over 19 amino acids. The CDR3 coding sequence is TGTGCCAGCAGCCCATGGGGACAGGGGGCTTACGTTGGCAATCAGCCCCAGCATTTT. Its translation is CASSPWGQGAYVGNQPQHF. The whole variable domain, remainder taken from reference TRBV5-8 and TRBJ1-5, is EAGVTQSPTHLIKTRGQQATLRCSPISGHTSVYWYQQALGLGLQFLLWYDEGEERNRGNFPPRFSGRQFPNYSSELNVNALELEDSALYLCASSPWGQGAYVGNQPQHFGDGTRLSIL.

J is TRBJ1-1 and V is TRBV6-5; 7 bases match TRBD1. The CDR3 is 14 residues long. The germline V gene encodes CDR1 MNHEY and CDR2 SVGAGI. After removal of 6 bases from V and 0 bases from J, the junction contained 4 bases not matched to a gene. The CDR3 loop is CASRRDRMNTEAFF. In nucleotides, the CDR3 is TGTGCCAGCAGACGGGACAGAATGAACACTGAAGCTTTCTTT.

This clone was counted only a few times. The V and J genes are TRBV5-1 and TRBJ1-5; no clear D gene. The CDR3 is 14 amino acids. In germline, CDR1 is SGHRS, CDR2 YFSETQ. Trimming pared 0 bases from V and 5 bases from J, leaving 9 bases between. The CDR3 DNA follows: TGCGCCAGCAGCTTGGAAGGGTTGGATCAGCCCCAGCATTTT. It codes for CASSLEGLDQPQHF.

This clone was seen a handful of times. The V and J genes are TRBV11-2 and TRBJ2-7, with D perhaps matching TRBD1 (5 bases). The CDR3 loop spans 14 amino acids. Germline V CDR1 and CDR2: SGHAT, FQNNGV. Between the trimmed V and J ends, which lost 5 bases and 2 bases, there was a span of 13 bases. Here the CDR3 DNA reads TGTGCCAGCAGCCTGACAGAGAAGCCCTACGAGCAGTACTTC. Its protein is CASSLTEKPYEQYF.